The TCR beta chain described here comes from a study of type 1 regulatory T cells. About the study: T-allo10 is an in vitro-generated, Tr1-enriched CD4 T cell product specific for alloantigen.

Trimming at V came to 3 bases and at J to 2 bases, leaving 5 bases not matched to a gene. The CDR3 runs to 16 residues. The germline V gene has CDR1 SGDLS and CDR2 YYNGEE. TCRdb independently ran MiXCR on the reads; one entry per CDR3 protein. Here the sample spans around 88,000 distinct CDR3 sequences, less than 40% being singletons. Sequenced sample: CD4+ T cells, either the whole sample or a sorted fraction (not recorded which). The clonotype originates from a human donor in good health. The J gene is TRBJ2-7, the V gene TRBV9; 13 positions agree with TRBD2. CDR3 nucleotide sequence: TGTGCCAGCAGCGAAGGACTAGCGGGAGAAACCTACGAGCAGTACTTC. It codes for CASSEGLAGETYEQYF. The full variable domain, in which reference TRBV9 and TRBJ2-7 provide the parts outside the CDR3, is DSGVTQTPKHLITATGQRVTLRCSPRSGDLSVYWYQQSLDQGLQFLIQYYNGEERAKGNILERFSAQQFPDLHSELNLSSLELGDSALYFCASSEGLAGETYEQYFGPGTRLTVT.